Listed below are T cell receptor beta chains from one sample, sequenced in a study of blood T cell repertoires in COVID-19. Sequencing used immunoSEQ multiplex PCR; TCRdb keeps in-frame clones, though not all of them. The sample lists fewer than 250,000 clones; roughly 80% were seen once. The sequenced material came from peripheral blood. These receptors all come from a woman in her thirties or forties with active or convalescent COVID-19. The CDR3 runs from the conserved cysteine through the conserved F or W.

v_gene: TRBV6-4; j_gene: TRBJ2-3; CDR3aa: CASSDSGGKARAQYF
v_gene: TRBV18; j_gene: TRBJ2-7; CDR3aa: CASSPPPSSDEQYF
v_gene: TRBV12-3/TRBV12-4; j_gene: TRBJ2-1; CDR3aa: CASTSGTYNEQFF
v_gene: TRBV19; j_gene: TRBJ2-1; CDR3aa: CASSELQGFSSYNEQFF
v_gene: TRBV6-5; j_gene: TRBJ2-7; CDR3aa: CASSRRGREYEQYF
v_gene: TRBV12-3/TRBV12-4; j_gene: TRBJ1-5; CDR3aa: CASSLRGVQPQHF
v_gene: TRBV6-5; j_gene: TRBJ1-4; CDR3aa: CATRAEGKLFF
v_gene: TRBV6-5; j_gene: TRBJ1-1; CDR3aa: CASSYLDRGLRTEAFF
v_gene: TRBV6-5; j_gene: TRBJ2-7; CDR3aa: CASSQGARYEQYF
v_gene: TRBV7-2; j_gene: TRBJ1-1; CDR3aa: CASSFSGGTTEAFF
v_gene: TRBV5-4; j_gene: TRBJ2-1; CDR3aa: CASSLKAGGPTSQQFF
v_gene: TRBV11-2; j_gene: TRBJ1-2; CDR3aa: CASSLEPGVIYGYTF
v_gene: TRBV6-5; j_gene: TRBJ1-6; CDR3aa: CASSSDLASPLHF
v_gene: TRBV27; j_gene: TRBJ1-2; CDR3aa: CASSTLQGALYGYTF
v_gene: TRBV7-9; j_gene: TRBJ2-7; CDR3aa: CASIRDSIGEQYF
v_gene: TRBV7-2; j_gene: TRBJ1-2; CDR3aa: CASSSEPGREGGYTF
v_gene: TRBV6-5; j_gene: TRBJ2-7; CDR3aa: CASSHRDRGPYEQYF
v_gene: TRBV28; j_gene: TRBJ2-1; CDR3aa: CASSTMLAGGPQFF
v_gene: TRBV24-1; j_gene: TRBJ2-1; CDR3aa: CATSDPGQGASHSYNEQFF
v_gene: TRBV9; j_gene: TRBJ1-4; CDR3aa: CASSGGVGNEKLFF
v_gene: TRBV24-1; j_gene: TRBJ2-5; CDR3aa: CATSRGQETQYF
v_gene: TRBV7-2; j_gene: TRBJ1-1; CDR3aa: CASSVHYEAFF
v_gene: TRBV30; j_gene: TRBJ1-1; CDR3aa: CAWRWGGSNTEAFF
v_gene: TRBV4-1; j_gene: TRBJ2-3; CDR3aa: CASSQVQDTQYF
v_gene: TRBV5-6; j_gene: TRBJ2-2; CDR3aa: CASQGQGANGELFF
v_gene: TRBV14; j_gene: TRBJ2-2; CDR3aa: CASSQSSVYGELFF
v_gene: TRBV28; j_gene: TRBJ1-2; CDR3aa: CASSLFGQGAYGYTF
v_gene: TRBV7-9; j_gene: TRBJ2-1; CDR3aa: CASSPLQGAANEQFF
v_gene: TRBV20-1; j_gene: TRBJ2-7; CDR3aa: CSASGTAHEQYF
v_gene: TRBV10-3; j_gene: TRBJ1-4; CDR3aa: CAISDNLGTGNEKLFF
v_gene: TRBV28; j_gene: TRBJ1-5; CDR3aa: CASTPWHSNQPQHF
v_gene: TRBV29-1; j_gene: TRBJ1-1; CDR3aa: CSVVGQRNTEAFF
v_gene: TRBV6-4; j_gene: TRBJ2-1; CDR3aa: CASSGAPGTRAGDEQFF
v_gene: TRBV5-6; j_gene: TRBJ1-1; CDR3aa: CASPGGLQAFF
v_gene: TRBV30; j_gene: TRBJ1-2; CDR3aa: CAQDDGYTF
v_gene: TRBV14; j_gene: TRBJ1-5; CDR3aa: CASSQGLGGFRNQPQHF
v_gene: TRBV9; j_gene: TRBJ2-2; CDR3aa: CASSVGTGFVGPNTGELFF
v_gene: TRBV29-1; j_gene: TRBJ1-1; CDR3aa: CSVPYNTEAFF
v_gene: TRBV14; j_gene: TRBJ1-2; CDR3aa: CASSQASADPSYGYTF
v_gene: TRBV7-2; j_gene: TRBJ1-1; CDR3aa: CASSLGTGQGVLAFF
v_gene: TRBV2; j_gene: TRBJ2-7; CDR3aa: CASSEGSGSGRMEQYF
v_gene: TRBV3-1/TRBV3-2; j_gene: TRBJ1-2; CDR3aa: CASSHRTGGGYTF
v_gene: TRBV7-2; j_gene: TRBJ1-5; CDR3aa: CASSRDRGRQPQHF
v_gene: TRBV6-2/TRBV6-3; j_gene: TRBJ1-5; CDR3aa: CASSYGGGRRNQPQHF
v_gene: TRBV7-2; j_gene: TRBJ2-7; CDR3aa: CASSLAASGYEQYF
v_gene: TRBV18; j_gene: TRBJ1-4; CDR3aa: CASSPLGAGQGREKLFF
v_gene: TRBV19; j_gene: TRBJ2-1; CDR3aa: CASSIAASGGAYYNEQFF
v_gene: TRBV28; j_gene: TRBJ1-6; CDR3aa: CASRERTGYNSPLHF
v_gene: TRBV11-3; j_gene: TRBJ2-4; CDR3aa: CASSLRTGDADIQYF
v_gene: TRBV6-5; j_gene: TRBJ1-6; CDR3aa: CASSHERGVSPLHF
v_gene: TRBV4-2; j_gene: TRBJ2-1; CDR3aa: CASSLLAGSDNEQFF
v_gene: TRBV7-9; j_gene: TRBJ1-1; CDR3aa: CASSLGSGKNTEAFF
v_gene: TRBV19; j_gene: TRBJ1-2; CDR3aa: CASSIGVDRPYGYTF
v_gene: TRBV9; j_gene: TRBJ2-3; CDR3aa: CASSVEGGDSTDTQYF
v_gene: TRBV5-6; j_gene: TRBJ1-6; CDR3aa: CASSVYIRTGGSNSPLHF